Listed below are T cell receptor beta chains from one sample, sequenced in a study of Ad26.COV2.S vaccination and SARS-CoV-2 variants. Sequencing used immunoSEQ multiplex PCR; TCRdb keeps in-frame clones, though not all of them. The table shows about 680,000 clones, with 89% occurring only once. The sequences come from peripheral blood, collected in a trial of Ad26.COV2.S vaccine versus placebo. The receptors come from a person between 18 and 59 years old who received the Ad26.COV2.S COVID-19 vaccine or a placebo. CDR3s include the opening cysteine and the closing phenylalanine or tryptophan. The D gene is left open where the match is weak. A row's size may be missing; if present it is once, few, many or a size class.

j_gene,v_gene,abundance,d_gene,CDR3nt,CDR3aa
TRBJ1-5,TRBV5-4,.,.,TGTGCCAGCAGCTTTGGGGGGCGTCAGCCCCAGCATTTT,CASSFGGRQPQHF
TRBJ2-6,TRBV5-8,.,.,TGTGCCAGCAGCCAAGGGACCTCTGGGGCCAACGTCCTGACTTTC,CASSQGTSGANVLTF
TRBJ1-1,TRBV2,.,TRBD1,TGTGCCAGCAGTGAACCGGGACAGGGAAACACTGAAGCTTTCTTT,CASSEPGQGNTEAFF
TRBJ2-6,TRBV27,.,.,TGTGCCAGCAGTCCCTTCCTCACTGGGGCCAACGTCCTGACTTTC,CASSPFLTGANVLTF
TRBJ1-3,TRBV23-1,.,TRBD1,TGCGCCAGCAGTCAATTATTCCGGGACAGGGACGGAAACACCATATATTTT,CASSQLFRDRDGNTIYF
TRBJ2-1,TRBV9,.,TRBD2,TGTGCCAGCAGCACCATTACTAGCGGGAGCGGCAATGAGCAGTTCTTC,CASSTITSGSGNEQFF
TRBJ2-1,TRBV24-1,.,TRBD2,TGTGCCACCAGTGATTCGAGCGGGAGGGCCTACAATGAGCAGTTCTTC,CATSDSSGRAYNEQFF
TRBJ1-2,TRBV30,.,.,TGCTCCTGGACAGATTCTAACTATGGCTACACCTTC,CSWTDSNYGYTF
TRBJ2-7,TRBV7-2,once,TRBD2,TGTGCCAGCAGCAAGGGACTAGCAATAGACTACGAGCAGTACTTC,CASSKGLAIDYEQYF
TRBJ2-7,TRBV6-5,once,.,TGTGCCAGCTGCAGGGGCAGAGAGGGCGAGCAGTACTTC,CASCRGREGEQYF
TRBJ1-1,TRBV7-5,.,.,TGTGCCAGAAGCTTATTTAGAAGGGCGACTGAAGCTTTCTTT,CARSLFRRATEAFF
TRBJ1-2,TRBV4-3,.,TRBD1,TGCGCCAGCAGCCAGTACAGGGGTTTGGTAGTAGATGGCTACACCTTC,CASSQYRGLVVDGYTF
TRBJ2-5,TRBV11-2,.,TRBD2,TGTGCCAGCAGTTTAGCGGGAGGGCCGGAGACCCAGTACTTC,CASSLAGGPETQYF
TRBJ2-7,TRBV30,.,TRBD1,TGTGCCTGGGGTGGACAGGGGGCCTCCTACGAGCAGTACTTC,CAWGGQGASYEQYF
TRBJ1-1,TRBV7-3,.,.,TGTGCCAGCAGTAAACAGGGTCGAAATGAAGCTTTCTTT,CASSKQGRNEAFF
TRBJ1-2,TRBV5-1,.,.,TGCGCCAGCAGCTTGTCCAAGAACTATGGCTACACCTTC,CASSLSKNYGYTF
TRBJ2-1,TRBV5-1,.,.,TGCGCCAGCAGCTTCATAGGGGTTGGTGAGCAGTTCTTC,CASSFIGVGEQFF
TRBJ2-7,TRBV19,.,.,TGTGCCAGTAGTATTACCGGACAGCGCGGCCAGTACTTC,CASSITGQRGQYF
TRBJ1-1,TRBV10-3,.,.,TGTGCCATCAGTGAGTCCCAGGGGACCCCGGAAGCTTTCTTT,CAISESQGTPEAFF
TRBJ2-1,TRBV7-7,.,TRBD2,TGTGCTAGCAGCTCTGGGACTAGCGGAAACAATGAGCAGTTCTTC,CASSSGTSGNNEQFF
TRBJ2-3,TRBV11-3,.,TRBD2,TGTGCCAGCAGCTTAATAGCGGGGCGTCTTGATACGCAGTATTTT,CASSLIAGRLDTQYF
TRBJ1-4,TRBV5-6,.,.,TGTGCCAGCAGCCCAGGGGTGCCTAATGAAAAACTGTTTTTT,CASSPGVPNEKLFF
TRBJ1-6,TRBV5-4,.,.,TGTGCCAGCAGGGCAAAGTCGGGTAATTCACCCCTCCACTTT,CASRAKSGNSPLHF
TRBJ2-7,TRBV11-2,.,.,TGTGCCAGCAGCTTAGGTCTATACTCCTACGAGCAGTACTTC,CASSLGLYSYEQYF
TRBJ1-3,TRBV5-5,.,TRBD1,TGTGCCAGCAGCTTGGGCAACAGGGGCCTCTCTGGAAACACCATATATTTT,CASSLGNRGLSGNTIYF
TRBJ2-5,TRBV11-1,.,TRBD1,TGTGCCAGCAGCCCCCGACAGGGGGGGACCCAGTACTTC,CASSPRQGGTQYF
TRBJ2-7,TRBV29-1,.,.,TGCAGCGTTTGGGACAAAATATACGAGCAGTACTTC,CSVWDKIYEQYF
TRBJ2-7,TRBV10-1,.,.,TGCGCCAGCAGTGCTGGGGTGTCCCCGAACGAGCAGTACTTC,CASSAGVSPNEQYF
TRBJ2-1,TRBV29-1,.,TRBD1,TGCAGCGGCGGACAGGTCTCCTACAATGAGCAGTTCTTC,CSGGQVSYNEQFF
TRBJ2-7,TRBV11-2,.,.,TGTGCCAGCAGCTTAGGTATGGGAGACGAGCAGTACTTC,CASSLGMGDEQYF
TRBJ2-7,TRBV7-2,.,.,TGTGCCAGCAGCTTAGGCCCCTTCGCCTACGAGCAGTACTTC,CASSLGPFAYEQYF
TRBJ2-5,TRBV20-1,.,.,TGCAGTGCTAGAGTTCGCAGGGTTTTGGACTTC,CSARVRRVLDF
TRBJ2-2,TRBV10-3,.,.,TGTGCCATCAGGCCTGCTACCGGGGAGCTGTTTTTT,CAIRPATGELFF
TRBJ2-1,TRBV6-1,.,TRBD2,TGTGCCAGCAGTGAGTTCCCTAGCGGGACTAGCTCCTACAATGAGCAGTTCTTC,CASSEFPSGTSSYNEQFF
TRBJ1-2,TRBV5-5,.,.,TGTGCCAGCAGCTTGGGAACAGGGTATGGCTACACCTTC,CASSLGTGYGYTF
TRBJ2-1,TRBV3-1/TRBV3-2,.,TRBD2,TGTGCCAGCAGCCCTCCAACTAGCGGTTCCTACAATGAGCAGTTCTTC,CASSPPTSGSYNEQFF
TRBJ2-1,TRBV4-2,once,.,TGTGCCAGCAATTCTTACCTGGGGGGCGCGCACAATGAGCAGTTCTTC,CASNSYLGGAHNEQFF
TRBJ1-4,TRBV6-5,.,TRBD1,TGTGCCAGCAGTCCGTCGACAGGGATCGGGGAAAAACTGTTTTTT,CASSPSTGIGEKLFF
TRBJ2-7,TRBV30,once,TRBD1,TGTGCCTGGGGAGGGACAGGTACCTACGAGCAGTACTTC,CAWGGTGTYEQYF
TRBJ1-1,TRBV19,.,.,TGTGCCACCACGGTACCGGGGATTAACACTGAAGCTTTCTTT,CATTVPGINTEAFF
TRBJ2-3,TRBV19,.,TRBD1,TGTGCCAGTAGCATCATACCCACAGGGGCCAGCACAGATACGCAGTATTTT,CASSIIPTGASTDTQYF
TRBJ1-3,TRBV18,once,.,TGTGCCAGCTCACCAACTGTGGGTACCTCTGGAAACACCATATATTTT,CASSPTVGTSGNTIYF
TRBJ1-2,TRBV5-6,.,.,TGTGCCAGCAGCTTTGAGGGCCGAGGCGTTAACTATGGCTACACCTTC,CASSFEGRGVNYGYTF
TRBJ1-5,TRBV19,.,TRBD1,TGTGCCAGTAGTTCCTCCTACTCCGGGACAGCTAGCAATCAGCCCCAGCATTTT,CASSSSYSGTASNQPQHF
TRBJ1-5,TRBV19,.,.,TGTGCCAGTAGTACGTCACACTTTAGCAATCAGCCCCAGCATTTT,CASSTSHFSNQPQHF
TRBJ1-6,TRBV14,.,.,TGTGCCAGCAGCCGAACCCCTGGGACCGACTATAATTCACCCCTCCACTTT,CASSRTPGTDYNSPLHF
TRBJ2-2,TRBV11-1,few,.,TGTGCCAGCAGCTTAGCGGCGTACACCGGGGAGCTGTTTTTT,CASSLAAYTGELFF
TRBJ2-5,TRBV10-3,.,TRBD2,TGTGCCATCAGTGAGCGCCCACGGACTAGCCGCGGGGAGACCCAGTACTTC,CAISERPRTSRGETQYF
TRBJ1-4,TRBV5-1,.,.,TGCGCCAGCAGCGCGGAAGGGGAAAAACTGTTTTTT,CASSAEGEKLFF
TRBJ1-2,TRBV19,.,.,TGTGCCAGTAGCCAGACCTATGGCTACACCTTC,CASSQTYGYTF
TRBJ1-1,TRBV2,.,.,TGTGCCACTACAGGGTGGACTGAAGCTTTCTTT,CATTGWTEAFF
TRBJ1-6,TRBV6-5,.,.,TGTGCCAGCCGGTGGGGGATAATCAATTCACCCCTCCACTTT,CASRWGIINSPLHF
TRBJ2-1,TRBV10-3,.,.,TGTGCCATCAGTGCGGGTCAGATAGAGCAGTTCTTC,CAISAGQIEQFF
TRBJ1-1,TRBV7-9,.,.,TGTGCCAGCAGGAAAGAGGGTGATGTAAACACTGAAGCTTTCTTT,CASRKEGDVNTEAFF
TRBJ1-4,TRBV11-2,.,.,TGTGCCAGCAGCTTAGCTGAAAAACTGTTTTTT,CASSLAEKLFF
TRBJ2-2,TRBV30,once,.,TGTGCCTGGAGTCTCGCGCGGCGGACCGGGGAGCTGTTTTTT,CAWSLARRTGELFF
TRBJ2-6,TRBV5-5,.,TRBD1,TGTGCCAGCAGCACTCTGACAGGGGGCACGGCTGGGGCCAACGTCCTGACTTTC,CASSTLTGGTAGANVLTF